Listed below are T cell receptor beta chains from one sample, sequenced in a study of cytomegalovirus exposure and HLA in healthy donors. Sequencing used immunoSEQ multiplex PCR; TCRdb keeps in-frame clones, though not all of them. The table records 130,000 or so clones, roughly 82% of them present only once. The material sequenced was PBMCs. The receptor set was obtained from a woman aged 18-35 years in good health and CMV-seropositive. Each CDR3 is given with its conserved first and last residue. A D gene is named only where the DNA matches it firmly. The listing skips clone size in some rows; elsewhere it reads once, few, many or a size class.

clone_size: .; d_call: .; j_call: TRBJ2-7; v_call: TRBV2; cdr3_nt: TGTGCCAGCAGCCGGGACACTGCCTACGAGCAGTACTTC; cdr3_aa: CASSRDTAYEQYF
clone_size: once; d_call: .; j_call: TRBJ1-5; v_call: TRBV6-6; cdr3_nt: TGTGCCAGCAGCCGCGGGGCGGCAGACAATCAGCCCCAGCATTTT; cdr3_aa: CASSRGAADNQPQHF
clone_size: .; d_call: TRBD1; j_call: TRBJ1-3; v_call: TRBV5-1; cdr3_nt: TGCGCCAGCAGCTCGACAGGGGGCACTGGAAACACCATATATTTT; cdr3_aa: CASSSTGGTGNTIYF
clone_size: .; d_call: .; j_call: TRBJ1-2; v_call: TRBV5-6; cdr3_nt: TGTGCCAGCAGCAGGGGGGGCGGCTACACCTTC; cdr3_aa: CASSRGGGYTF
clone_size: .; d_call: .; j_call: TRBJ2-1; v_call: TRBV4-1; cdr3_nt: TGCGCCAGCAGCCAATTGGACAGCTACAATGAGCAGTTCTTC; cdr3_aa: CASSQLDSYNEQFF
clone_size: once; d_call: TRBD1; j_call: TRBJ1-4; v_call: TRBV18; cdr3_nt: TGTGCCAGCTCAGCTGGACAGGGTCTAGGAGAAAAACTGTTTTTT; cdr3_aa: CASSAGQGLGEKLFF
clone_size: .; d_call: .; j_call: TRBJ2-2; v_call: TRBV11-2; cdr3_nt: TGTGCCAGCAGCTTCCTTCACACCGGGGAGCTGTTTTTT; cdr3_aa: CASSFLHTGELFF
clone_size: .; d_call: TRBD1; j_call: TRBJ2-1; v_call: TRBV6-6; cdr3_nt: TGTGCCAGCAGCCAGACCAACAGGGGCAATGAGCAGTTCTTC; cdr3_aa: CASSQTNRGNEQFF
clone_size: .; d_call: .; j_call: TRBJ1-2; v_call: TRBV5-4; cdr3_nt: TGTGCCAGCAGCAGTGCTGAGGCGGGCTACACCTTC; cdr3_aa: CASSSAEAGYTF
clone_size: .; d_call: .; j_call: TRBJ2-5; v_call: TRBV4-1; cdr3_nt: TGCGCCAGCAGCCAAGAAGGGGGGGCTGGGTGGGAGACCCAGTACTTC; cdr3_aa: CASSQEGGAGWETQYF
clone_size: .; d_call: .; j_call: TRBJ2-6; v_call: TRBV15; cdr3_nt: TGTGCCACCAGCAATCCCGGGGGGCCAGGGGCCAACGTCCTGACTTTC; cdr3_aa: CATSNPGGPGANVLTF
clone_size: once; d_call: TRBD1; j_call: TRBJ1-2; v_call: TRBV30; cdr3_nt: TGTGCCTGGGGCGACAGGGGGCTTAGCTATGGCTACACCTTC; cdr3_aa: CAWGDRGLSYGYTF
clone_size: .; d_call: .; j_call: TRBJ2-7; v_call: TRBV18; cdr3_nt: TGTGCCAGCTCACCAGGAGAAACGATGAGGTACGAGCAGTACTTC; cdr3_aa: CASSPGETMRYEQYF
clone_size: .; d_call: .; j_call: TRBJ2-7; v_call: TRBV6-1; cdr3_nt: TGTGCCAGCAGTGAATCAGGGCTCGAGCAGTACTTC; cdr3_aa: CASSESGLEQYF
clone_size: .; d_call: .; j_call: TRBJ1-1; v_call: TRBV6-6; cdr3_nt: TGTGCCAGCGCCGCCAGGGCTGAAGCTTTCTTT; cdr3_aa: CASAARAEAFF
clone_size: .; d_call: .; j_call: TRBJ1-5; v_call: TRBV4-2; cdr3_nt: TGTGCCAGCAGCTTACAGGGTGGTGGCAATCAGCCCCAGCATTTT; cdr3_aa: CASSLQGGGNQPQHF
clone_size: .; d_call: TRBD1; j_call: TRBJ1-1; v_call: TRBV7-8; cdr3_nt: TGTGCCAGCAGAAAACAGGGGGCTGTCACTGAAGCTTTCTTT; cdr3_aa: CASRKQGAVTEAFF
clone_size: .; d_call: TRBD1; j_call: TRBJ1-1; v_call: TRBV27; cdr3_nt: TGTGCCAGCAGGACAGGGGGCGCGCACACTGAAGCTTTCTTT; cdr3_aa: CASRTGGAHTEAFF
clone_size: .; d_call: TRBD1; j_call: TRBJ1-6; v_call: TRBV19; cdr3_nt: TGTGCCAGCACCTCAGGGACAGCAAGTTATTCACCCCTCCACTTT; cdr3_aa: CASTSGTASYSPLHF
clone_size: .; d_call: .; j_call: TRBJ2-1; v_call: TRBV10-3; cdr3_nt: TGTGCCATCAGTGAGTCGTCGAGGGACTTCTCCTACAATGAGCAGTTCTTC; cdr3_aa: CAISESSRDFSYNEQFF
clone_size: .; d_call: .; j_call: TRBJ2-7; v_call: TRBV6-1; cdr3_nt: TGTGCCAGCAGTGCCGGGGCCTACGAGCAGTACTTC; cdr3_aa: CASSAGAYEQYF
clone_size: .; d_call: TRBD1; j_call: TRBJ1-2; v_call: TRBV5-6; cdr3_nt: TGTGCCAGCAGCCCGGGACAGGGGAAAAGTGGCTACACCTTC; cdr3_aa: CASSPGQGKSGYTF
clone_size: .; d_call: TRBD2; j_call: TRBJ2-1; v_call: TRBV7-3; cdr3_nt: TGTGCCAGCAGCCTTAGCGGGGGGGCCTTTAATGAGCAGTTCTTC; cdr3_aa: CASSLSGGAFNEQFF
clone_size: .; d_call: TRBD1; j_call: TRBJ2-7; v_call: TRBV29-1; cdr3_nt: TGCAGCGTTGAAGGGGACAGAGATTCCGAGCAGTACTTC; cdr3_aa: CSVEGDRDSEQYF
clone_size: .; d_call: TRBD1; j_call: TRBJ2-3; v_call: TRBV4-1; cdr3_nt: TGCGCCAGCAGCCACGGGACAGCTAGCACAGATACGCAGTATTTT; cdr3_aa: CASSHGTASTDTQYF
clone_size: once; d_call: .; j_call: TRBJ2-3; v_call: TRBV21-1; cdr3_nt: TGTGCCAGCAGCAAGGCAGGGTGGGGTCCCACAGATACGCAGTATTTT; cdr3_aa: CASSKAGWGPTDTQYF
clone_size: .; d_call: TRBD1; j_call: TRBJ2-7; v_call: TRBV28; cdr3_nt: TGTGCCAGCAGTTCCGGACAGGCTAGCTCCTACGAGCAGTACTTC; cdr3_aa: CASSSGQASSYEQYF
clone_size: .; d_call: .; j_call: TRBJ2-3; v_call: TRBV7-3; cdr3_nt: TGTGCCAGCAGCTTAAGGGCAGGCGCAGATACGCAGTATTTT; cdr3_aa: CASSLRAGADTQYF